This T cell receptor (beta chain) is from a study of blood T cell repertoires in COVID-19. In the study overall: Sample material is recorded as cDNA or gDNA derived from T cells, B-cell-depleted T cells, or PBMCs.

Original processing methods: It was from reference gene primer amplification that nucleated cell counts were estimated. Some clones are missing from TCRdb's copy, which holds only in-frame ones; the method was immunoSEQ multiplex PCR. V, J and clone size derive from that table, while D and trimming were established from the DNA sequence. Among some 11,000 clones, roughly four fifths were seen once, and the ten largest hold approximately 3.8%. This CDR3 is 15 amino acids long. Looked up from germline, CDR1 is MDHEN and CDR2 is SYDVKM. The sample was peripheral blood. This receptor was obtained from a woman aged 55 to 70 with acute or convalescent COVID-19. The chain is built from TRBV28 and TRBJ1-5; TRBD1 is a possible D gene (6 bases). The CDR3 bases are TGTGCTCAGCCCCCTCTCTACAGGGCGAATCAGCCCCAGCATTTT. Translating it yields CAQPPLYRANQPQHF.